The clone carrying this T cell receptor (beta chain) was observed a few times. Antigen: not known. The record originates from a study of early T cells in non-severe SARS-CoV-2 infection. Study-wide background: Sequencing was performed on bulk RNA from unsorted whole blood, leaving chains unpaired.

cDNA molecules, individually, were tagged with unique molecular identifiers. TCRdb re-analysed the 5' RACE reads in MiXCR, keeping a single row per CDR3 protein. The sample lists 80,000 or so distinct CDR3 sequences, 6% to 7% seen once, with about 8% in the top ten. Study-wide results and caveats: Comparison of clonotypes with VDJdb favored anti-spike CD8 responses while missing private and CD4 specificities.

Input material: whole blood. The receptor's source is an adult who was a healthcare worker with PCR-confirmed SARS-CoV-2 infection or an uninfected control (not recorded which).

CDR3 bases: TGTGCCAGCAGCCAAGAGCTGGGGAGCTCCTACAATGAGCAGTTCTTC. Translating gives CASSQELGSSYNEQFF. The rearrangement uses TRBV4-2 and TRBJ2-1, with a weak D call TRBD2 (5 bases). Germline V lookup: CDR1 LGHNA, CDR2 YNFKEQ. This CDR3 spans 16 amino acids. Trimming removed 0 bases at V and 0 bases at J, with 9 bases between.